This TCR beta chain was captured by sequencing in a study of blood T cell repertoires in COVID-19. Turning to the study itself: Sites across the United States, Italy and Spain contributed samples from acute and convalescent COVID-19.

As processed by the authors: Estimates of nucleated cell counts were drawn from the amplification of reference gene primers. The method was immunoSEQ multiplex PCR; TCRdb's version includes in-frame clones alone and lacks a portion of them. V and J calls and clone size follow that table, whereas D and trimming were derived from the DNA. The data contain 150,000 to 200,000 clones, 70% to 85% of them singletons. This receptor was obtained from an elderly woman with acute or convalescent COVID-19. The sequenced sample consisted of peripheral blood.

This CDR3 reads CASSLDGGNGANVLTF. CDR3 sequence (DNA): TGTGCCAGCAGCTTAGATGGAGGCAATGGGGCCAACGTCCTGACTTTC. The V and J genes are TRBV11-3 and TRBJ2-6; perhaps TRBD2 as D (5 bases). Germline CDR1 is SGHNT and CDR2 is YENEEA. V lost 0 bases to trimming and J lost 3 bases, with 9 bases between them. There are 16 residues in the CDR3.